Presented here are 9 T cell receptor beta chains from one specimen sequenced in a study of T cell responses to AZD1222 COVID-19 vaccine. Data came from immunoSEQ multiplex PCR; TCRdb stores just in-frame clones and leaves some out. The table records about 130,000 clones, about 88% of them present only once. Sequencing was performed on peripheral blood, taken on day 0 of AZD1222 vaccination. The source of these receptors is an adult in good health.

This sequence joins TRBV7-9 and TRBJ1-3; D call uncertain. Trimming left V 3 bases short and J 3 bases short, with 6 bases between. CDR3 length equals 13 residues. The germline V gene has CDR1 SEHNR and CDR2 FQNEAQ (reference sequence). The chain's CDR3 is CASSLGGGNTIYF. As DNA, the CDR3 is TGTGCCAGCAGCTTGGGAGGTGGAAACACCATATATTTT.

CDR3 DNA: TGTGCCAGCACTGGGACTAGTCGGGAGACCCAGTACTTC. Its protein is CASTGTSRETQYF. V and J are TRBV2 and TRBJ2-5, with TRBD2 matching over 8 bases. The germline V gene encodes CDR1 SNHLY and CDR2 FYNNEI. The CDR3 consists of 13 residues. After removal of 7 bases from V and 5 bases from J, the junction contained 6 bases not matched to a gene.

This chain links TRBV19 with TRBJ1-6, with no clear D. In germline, CDR1 is LNHDA, CDR2 SQIVND (reference sequence). The CDR3 is 14 amino acids. V lost 5 bases and J lost 7, with 12 bases in between. DNA for the CDR3: TGTGCCAGTAGTGACCGGCCCCTAAATTCACCCCTCCACTTT. This codes for CASSDRPLNSPLHF.

The chain uses TRBV6-2 or TRBV6-3 and TRBJ2-3, with D maybe TRBD1 (6 bases). Germline CDR1 is MNHEY and CDR2 is SVGEGT. Trimming took off 4 bases at V and 1 base at J, with 15 bases between the two ends. The CDR3 sequence is 16 residues long. Here the CDR3 DNA reads TGTGCCAGCAGTTCGCCTGGACAGACACGCACAGATACGCAGTATTTT. This gives the protein CASSSPGQTRTDTQYF.

This sequence joins TRBV18 and TRBJ1-4; no definite D call. Germline lookup yields CDR1 KGHSH and CDR2 LQKENI. This CDR3 is built from 15 residues. The germline V and J ends were trimmed by 1 base and 6 bases, with 12 bases remaining between them. DNA of the CDR3: TGTGCCAGCTCACCACGGGCAACGGCGGATGAAAAACTGTTTTTT. Its translation is CASSPRATADEKLFF.

This rearrangement joins TRBV2 to TRBJ2-2; 9 bases agree with TRBD1. V gave up 5 bases and J gave up 3 bases; unmatched junction bases: 4. The CDR3 extends over 15 amino acids. Germline CDR1 SNHLY, CDR2 FYNNEI. The CDR3 nucleotides are TGTGCCAGCAGTTCCCGGACAGGGGACACCGGGGAGCTGTTTTTT. It codes for CASSSRTGDTGELFF.

This clone was seen once. CDR3 DNA: TGTGCCAGTAGTATACTGGGGCGATGGCAGCCCCAGCATTTT. This sequence encodes CASSILGRWQPQHF. The V call is TRBV19, the J call TRBJ1-5, with D perhaps TRBD1 (5 bases). V lost 2 bases and J 7 bases, leaving 12 bases between the germline ends. This CDR3 contains 14 residues. CDR1 is LNHDA and CDR2 is SQIVND in the germline V gene (reference sequence). Full variable domain (rest looked up from reference TRBV19 and TRBJ1-5): DGGITQSPKYLFRKEGQNVTLSCEQNLNHDAMYWYRQDPGQGLRLIYYSQIVNDFQKGDIAEGYSVSREKKESFPLTVTSAQKNPTAFYLCASSILGRWQPQHFGDGTRLSIL.

V gene TRBV19 combines with J gene TRBJ1-5, with 7 positions matching TRBD1. The CDR3 contains 21 residues. Per the germline V gene, CDR1 is LNHDA and CDR2 is SQIVND (reference sequence). V shed 5 bases, J shed 0 bases, and the junction held 22 bases outside the gene matches. CDR3 in DNA: TGTGCCAGTAGTTCCCGGAAGAGAGGGGGCACGGGGCTCAATAGCAATCAGCCCCAGCATTTT. Its translation: CASSSRKRGGTGLNSNQPQHF.

The rearrangement links TRBV10-3 to TRBJ2-1, with 8 bases lining up with TRBD2. Germline V gene lookup returns CDR1 ENHRY and CDR2 SYGVKD. The CDR3 has 13 residues. V shed 6 bases, J shed 5 bases, and the junction held 3 bases outside the gene matches. CDR3: CAISQREHNEQFF. The CDR3 region has the DNA TGTGCCATCAGCCAGCGGGAGCACAATGAGCAGTTCTTC.